The rows below give T cell receptor beta chains drawn from one sample of a study of a mutant IDH1 vaccine in newly diagnosed glioma. Produced via immunoSEQ multiplex PCR; TCRdb's table is partial and in-frame only. The repertoire holds 75,000 to 85,000 clones, with 91% as singletons. The antigens of these receptors remain unknown. The source was PBMCs, collected from a glioma patient whose treatment included an IDH1 peptide vaccine. These receptors were obtained from a woman aged 45 to 65 with glioma. CDR3s include the opening cysteine and the closing phenylalanine or tryptophan. The D gene is left open where the match is weak. Only part of the rows carry a size: once, few, many, or a class if the clone is expanded.

v_gene: TRBV19
j_gene: TRBJ1-5
abundance: .
d_gene: TRBD1
CDR3aa: CASSTTGFSNQPQHF
CDR3nt: TGTGCCAGTAGTACGACAGGGTTCAGCAATCAGCCCCAGCATTTT

v_gene: TRBV4-2
j_gene: TRBJ1-4
abundance: .
d_gene: .
CDR3aa: CASSLSATGRTKVEKLFF
CDR3nt: TGTGCCAGCAGCTTGTCCGCGACCGGGCGGACCAAAGTTGAAAAACTGTTTTTT

v_gene: TRBV18
j_gene: TRBJ2-1
abundance: .
d_gene: .
CDR3aa: CASSPPSTQDEQFF
CDR3nt: TGTGCCAGCTCACCACCGTCGACTCAAGATGAGCAGTTCTTC

v_gene: TRBV11-3
j_gene: TRBJ2-4
abundance: .
d_gene: .
CDR3aa: CASSLGGPTENIQYF
CDR3nt: TGTGCCAGCAGCTTAGGCGGGCCAACCGAAAACATTCAGTACTTC

v_gene: TRBV27
j_gene: TRBJ2-7
abundance: .
d_gene: TRBD1
CDR3aa: CASSLQTGGYEQYF
CDR3nt: TGTGCCAGCAGTTTGCAGACAGGGGGCTACGAGCAGTACTTC

v_gene: TRBV6-5
j_gene: TRBJ1-4
abundance: .
d_gene: TRBD1
CDR3aa: CASSYWDRVVEKLFF
CDR3nt: TGTGCCAGCAGTTACTGGGACAGGGTCGTTGAAAAACTGTTTTTT

v_gene: TRBV15
j_gene: TRBJ2-1
abundance: .
d_gene: .
CDR3aa: CATSREGQGVYEQFF
CDR3nt: TGTGCCACCAGCAGAGAGGGGCAGGGAGTTTATGAGCAGTTCTTC

v_gene: TRBV10-1
j_gene: TRBJ2-2
abundance: .
d_gene: TRBD1
CDR3aa: CASSAGTGSTGELFF
CDR3nt: TGCGCCAGCAGTGCCGGGACAGGGAGCACCGGGGAGCTGTTTTTT

v_gene: TRBV28
j_gene: TRBJ2-1
abundance: .
d_gene: .
CDR3aa: CASSLVGEQFF
CDR3nt: TGTGCCAGCAGTTTAGTCGGTGAGCAGTTCTTC

v_gene: TRBV5-4
j_gene: TRBJ2-7
abundance: .
d_gene: TRBD2
CDR3aa: CASSLARLAGSEQYF
CDR3nt: TGTGCCAGCAGCTTGGCCAGGCTAGCGGGTTCCGAGCAGTACTTC

v_gene: TRBV9
j_gene: TRBJ1-1
abundance: .
d_gene: .
CDR3aa: CASSVSALGTEAFF
CDR3nt: TGTGCCAGCAGCGTATCGGCACTGGGGACTGAAGCTTTCTTT

v_gene: TRBV4-2
j_gene: TRBJ1-1
abundance: few
d_gene: .
CDR3aa: CASSQGTVNTEAFF
CDR3nt: TGTGCCAGCAGCCAAGGGACGGTGAACACTGAAGCTTTCTTT

v_gene: TRBV7-3
j_gene: TRBJ2-2
abundance: .
d_gene: TRBD1
CDR3aa: CASSLVGTVTGELFF
CDR3nt: TGTGCCAGCAGCTTAGTCGGGACAGTTACCGGGGAGCTGTTTTTT

v_gene: TRBV18
j_gene: TRBJ1-1
abundance: .
d_gene: .
CDR3aa: CASTTTADNTEAFF
CDR3nt: TGTGCCAGCACCACTACGGCAGACAACACTGAAGCTTTCTTT

v_gene: TRBV9
j_gene: TRBJ2-1
abundance: once
d_gene: .
CDR3aa: CASSAEARPYNEQFF
CDR3nt: TGTGCCAGCAGCGCCGAAGCGCGACCGTACAATGAGCAGTTCTTC

v_gene: TRBV11-2
j_gene: TRBJ2-7
abundance: .
d_gene: .
CDR3aa: CASSLVQGSGYEQYF
CDR3nt: TGTGCCAGCAGCTTAGTTCAGGGGTCAGGGTACGAGCAGTACTTC

v_gene: TRBV6-1
j_gene: TRBJ1-4
abundance: .
d_gene: .
CDR3aa: CASRTDVGEKLFF
CDR3nt: TGTGCCAGCAGGACAGATGTCGGTGAAAAACTGTTTTTT

v_gene: TRBV13
j_gene: TRBJ2-1
abundance: .
d_gene: .
CDR3aa: CASSLGSGAYNEQFF
CDR3nt: TGTGCCAGCAGCTTAGGGTCGGGGGCGTACAATGAGCAGTTCTTC

v_gene: TRBV7-3
j_gene: TRBJ2-5
abundance: .
d_gene: TRBD1
CDR3aa: CASSLGGQAQETQYF
CDR3nt: TGTGCCAGCAGCTTAGGGGGACAGGCACAAGAGACCCAGTACTTC

v_gene: TRBV29-1
j_gene: TRBJ2-7
abundance: .
d_gene: TRBD2
CDR3aa: CSVSAGASSYEQYF
CDR3nt: TGCAGCGTTTCGGCGGGAGCTTCGTCCTACGAGCAGTACTTC

v_gene: TRBV19
j_gene: TRBJ1-1
abundance: .
d_gene: .
CDR3aa: CASSFNGNTEAFF
CDR3nt: TGTGCCAGTAGTTTCAATGGGAACACTGAAGCTTTCTTT

v_gene: TRBV28
j_gene: TRBJ2-7
abundance: .
d_gene: TRBD1
CDR3aa: CASSFPQGAAYEQYF
CDR3nt: TGTGCCAGCAGTTTTCCCCAGGGGGCGGCTTACGAGCAGTACTTC

v_gene: TRBV6-5
j_gene: TRBJ2-7
abundance: .
d_gene: .
CDR3aa: CASSRTPEGRHEQYF
CDR3nt: TGTGCCAGCAGTCGAACCCCAGAGGGGAGGCACGAGCAGTACTTC

v_gene: TRBV27
j_gene: TRBJ2-3
abundance: .
d_gene: TRBD1
CDR3aa: CASSLWGQGRDTQYF
CDR3nt: TGTGCCAGCAGTTTATGGGGACAGGGCCGAGATACGCAGTATTTT

v_gene: TRBV5-6
j_gene: TRBJ2-7
abundance: .
d_gene: TRBD2
CDR3aa: CASSLGGPKEQYF
CDR3nt: TGTGCCAGCAGCCTGGGAGGGCCGAAGGAGCAGTACTTC

v_gene: TRBV19
j_gene: TRBJ2-7
abundance: once
d_gene: TRBD2
CDR3aa: CASRGGGTYEQYF
CDR3nt: TGTGCCAGTCGCGGGGGGGGGACCTACGAGCAGTACTTC

v_gene: TRBV27
j_gene: TRBJ2-1
abundance: .
d_gene: TRBD2
CDR3aa: CASSPTSGPHNEQFF
CDR3nt: TGTGCCAGCAGTCCGACTAGCGGGCCCCACAATGAGCAGTTCTTC

v_gene: TRBV7-8
j_gene: TRBJ2-7
abundance: .
d_gene: .
CDR3aa: CASSLNLQWGYEQYF
CDR3nt: TGTGCCAGCAGCCTCAATTTACAGTGGGGCTACGAGCAGTACTTC

v_gene: TRBV5-1
j_gene: TRBJ2-5
abundance: few
d_gene: .
CDR3aa: CASSFQGQRETQYF
CDR3nt: TGCGCCAGCAGCTTCCAGGGTCAAAGGGAGACCCAGTACTTC

v_gene: TRBV7-3
j_gene: TRBJ2-3
abundance: .
d_gene: .
CDR3aa: CASSLTTGVTDTQYF
CDR3nt: TGTGCCAGCAGCTTAACGACGGGAGTTACAGATACGCAGTATTTT

v_gene: TRBV28
j_gene: TRBJ1-2
abundance: .
d_gene: .
CDR3aa: CASSLNGYTF
CDR3nt: TGTGCCAGCAGTTTAAATGGCTACACCTTC

v_gene: TRBV2
j_gene: TRBJ2-7
abundance: once
d_gene: .
CDR3aa: CASSVAGEFNEQYF
CDR3nt: TGTGCCAGCAGTGTGGCAGGGGAGTTCAACGAGCAGTACTTC

v_gene: TRBV19
j_gene: TRBJ2-7
abundance: .
d_gene: .
CDR3aa: CASSIQGAYEQYF
CDR3nt: TGTGCCAGTAGTATTCAGGGAGCCTACGAGCAGTACTTC

v_gene: TRBV4-1
j_gene: TRBJ2-7
abundance: .
d_gene: TRBD2
CDR3aa: CASSHRLAGGYEQYF
CDR3nt: TGCGCCAGCAGCCACCGACTAGCGGGAGGCTACGAGCAGTACTTC

v_gene: TRBV7-9
j_gene: TRBJ1-2
abundance: .
d_gene: .
CDR3aa: CASSLELGGYTF
CDR3nt: TGTGCCAGCAGCTTAGAGTTGGGTGGCTACACCTTC

v_gene: TRBV11-1
j_gene: TRBJ1-2
abundance: .
d_gene: TRBD1
CDR3aa: CASSLGQGYGYTF
CDR3nt: TGTGCCAGCAGCTTAGGACAGGGATATGGCTACACCTTC

v_gene: TRBV7-2
j_gene: TRBJ1-1
abundance: .
d_gene: .
CDR3aa: CASSSTSNTEAFF
CDR3nt: TGTGCCAGCAGCTCAACGTCGAACACTGAAGCTTTCTTT

v_gene: TRBV2
j_gene: TRBJ1-1
abundance: .
d_gene: .
CDR3aa: CASSLQDTEAFF
CDR3nt: TGTGCCAGCAGTTTACAGGACACTGAAGCTTTCTTT

v_gene: TRBV6-6
j_gene: TRBJ1-1
abundance: few
d_gene: .
CDR3aa: CASSYSRNTEAFF
CDR3nt: TGTGCCAGCAGTTACTCGCGGAACACTGAAGCTTTCTTT